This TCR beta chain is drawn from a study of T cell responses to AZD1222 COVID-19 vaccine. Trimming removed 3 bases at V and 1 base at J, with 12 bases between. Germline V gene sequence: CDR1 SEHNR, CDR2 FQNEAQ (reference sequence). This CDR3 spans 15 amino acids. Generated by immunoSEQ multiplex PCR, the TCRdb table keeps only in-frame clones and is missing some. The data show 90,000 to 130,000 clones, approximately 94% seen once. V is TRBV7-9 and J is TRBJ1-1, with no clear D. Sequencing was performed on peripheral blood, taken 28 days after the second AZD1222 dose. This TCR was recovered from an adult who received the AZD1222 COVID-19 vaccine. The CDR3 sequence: CASSFPGRQNTEAFF. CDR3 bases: TGTGCCAGCAGCTTCCCCGGGAGGCAGAACACTGAAGCTTTCTTT.